This T cell receptor (beta chain) came from a study of blood T cell repertoires in COVID-19. Study-wide context: Collection of acute and convalescent COVID-19 samples took place in the United States, Italy and Spain.

This clone was detected once. Trimming took 0 bases from V and 2 from J, leaving 10 bases between them. The CDR3 length is 15 residues. Germline CDR1 reads MNHNY; CDR2 reads SVGAGI (reference sequence). Source study methods: Reference gene primers were amplified, and this amplification served to estimate nucleated cell counts. Only in-frame clones appear in the TCRdb table, and some are missing; sequencing was by immunoSEQ multiplex PCR. The V and J calls and the clone size are those of that table, but D and trimming were determined from the DNA. The table lists about 130,000 clones, about nine tenths of them singletons, with 2% to 2.5% in the top ten.

V is TRBV6-6 and J is TRBJ1-2, with D possibly being TRBD1 (6 bases). The TCR sequence derives from a man in his fifties or sixties with active COVID-19. Sequenced material: peripheral blood. CDR3 nucleotides: TGTGCCAGCAGTTACTCGACGGGACACAACTATGGCTACACCTTC. Amino acid sequence: CASSYSTGHNYGYTF.